Reported below is one TCR beta chain. Its antigen remains unidentified. This record belongs to a study of cytomegalovirus exposure and HLA in healthy donors. Findings of the study overall: Reportedly, cytomegalovirus status was diagnosed with high sensitivity and specificity. Previously analyzed data showed that most TCR beta V segments were productive at a frequency of about 87% or about 30%.

The PCR had 60 Vbeta and 13 Jbeta primers. Here immunoSEQ multiplex PCR was the method, and the copy in TCRdb shows in-frame clones only, minus some. This sample carries about 43,000 clones, with under 2% going to the ten biggest clones. The V gene's germline CDR1 is MGHRA and CDR2 YSYEKL. The CDR3 is 15 amino acids. Losses at the gene ends were 4 bases for V and 3 bases for J; bases not matched to a gene: 7. The TCR was taken from a woman in her thirties in good health and CMV-seronegative. The material sequenced was PBMCs. This rearrangement joins TRBV4-1 to TRBJ2-7, with 9 bases that match TRBD1. CDR3 amino acids: CASSRDRGGGYEQYF. The CDR3, as DNA: TGCGCCAGCAGCCGCGACAGGGGGGGTGGCTACGAGCAGTACTTC.